A single sample is the source of the 13 T cell receptor beta chains below, sequenced in a study of blood T cell repertoires in COVID-19. Only in-frame clones appear in the TCRdb table, and some are missing; sequencing was by immunoSEQ multiplex PCR. The sample records some 200,000 clones, 80% to 90% being singletons. The sample taken for sequencing was peripheral blood. Receptors originate from a man older than 75 with acute or convalescent COVID-19.

The CDR3 here is CASRDRVTRRTSGSLFV. The CDR3 coding sequence is TGTGCCTCAAGGGACAGGGTAACTCGAAGGACTAGCGGGAGTTTGTTCGTC. The rearrangement uses TRBV10-3 and TRBJ2-7; TRBD2 matches 13 bases. Germline CDR1 and CDR2: ENHRY and SYGVKD. The CDR3 runs 17 residues.

CDR3 nucleotides: TGTGCCAGCTCACCATTGGCCGGGACAGGGATCTACAATGAGCAGTTCTTC. Its translation is CASSPLAGTGIYNEQFF. The chain has TRBV18 and TRBJ2-1, with 9 bases aligning to TRBD1. Germline V gene data show CDR1 as KGHSH and CDR2 as LQKENI. V dropped 2 bases and J dropped 3; count of bases not matched to a gene: 8. The CDR3 is 17 residues long.

The chain is built from TRBV6-5 and TRBJ1-1; TRBD1 matches 8 bases. The junction had 10 bases not matched to a gene; V was cut back by 5 bases and J by 5 bases. The CDR3 runs 15 residues. Per germline, CDR1 MNHEY and CDR2 SVGAGI. The chain's CDR3 is CASSQTTGARTEAFF. DNA for the CDR3: TGTGCCAGCAGTCAGACGACAGGGGCACGGACTGAAGCTTTCTTT.

V is TRBV18 and J is TRBJ2-1; weak D call: TRBD1 (6 bases). CDR1 is KGHSH, CDR2 LQKENI, per germline. This CDR3 is 15 amino acids long. V dropped 6 bases and J dropped 2 bases, with 14 bases sitting between them. Here the CDR3 DNA reads TGTGCCAGCTCGCGAGACAGGCTAACCTACAATGAGCAGTTCTTC. Translated, it gives CASSRDRLTYNEQFF.

The gene calls are TRBV14 and TRBJ2-1; 9 bases fit TRBD2. The V segment lost 0 bases and the J segment 4 bases; nucleotides outside the gene matches: 4. Germline V gene data show CDR1 as SGHDN and CDR2 as FVKESK. CDR3 length: 16 amino acids. The CDR3 DNA follows: TGTGCCAGCAGCCAAGATTTGCTAGCGGGATACAATGAGCAGTTCTTC. Residues: CASSQDLLAGYNEQFF. Full variable domain (missing parts from reference TRBV14 and TRBJ2-1): EAGVTQFPSHSVIEKGQTVTLRCDPISGHDNLYWYRRVMGKEIKFLLHFVKESKQDESGMPNNRFLAERTGGTYSTLKVQPAELEDSGVYFCASSQDLLAGYNEQFFGPGTRLTVL.

The CDR3 reads CASSPVGGRVNEQFF. For the CDR3, the DNA is TGTGCCAGCTCACCAGTGGGCGGGCGGGTCAATGAGCAGTTCTTC. This chain uses TRBV18 with TRBJ2-1, with D possibly matching TRBD2 (5 bases). The CDR3 runs to 15 residues. CDR1 KGHSH and CDR2 LQKENI come from the germline V gene. Trimming took off 2 bases at V and 6 bases at J, with 14 bases between the two ends.

The chain is built from TRBV10-3 and TRBJ2-1; 9 bases fit TRBD2. After removal of 3 bases from V and 4 bases from J, the junction contained 13 bases not matched to a gene. The CDR3 sequence is 18 residues long. Germline CDR1 is ENHRY and CDR2 is SYGVKD. The CDR3 DNA reads TGTGCCATCAGTGACCCTTCGCTAGCGGGATTTTCGTACAATGAGCAGTTCTTC. It yields the protein CAISDPSLAGFSYNEQFF.

This chain connects TRBV5-4 to TRBJ2-7, with 7 bases lining up with TRBD2. The J segment lost 2 bases and the V segment lost 0 bases, leaving 5 bases of the junction unmatched. Germline V CDR1 and CDR2: SGHNT, YYREEE (reference sequence). This CDR3 region has 15 residues. This CDR3 reads CASSLGSGTTYEQYF. Written as DNA, the CDR3 is TGTGCCAGCAGCTTGGGAAGCGGGACCACCTACGAGCAGTACTTC. Full variable domain (rest looked up from reference TRBV5-4 and TRBJ2-7): ETGVTQSPTHLIKTRGQQVTLRCSSQSGHNTVSWYQQALGQGPQFIFQYYREEENGRGNFPPRFSGLQFPNYSSELNVNALELDDSALYLCASSLGSGTTYEQYFGPGTRLTVT.

This chain links TRBV7-6 with TRBJ2-3; D remains ambiguous. Germline CDR1 reads SGHVS; CDR2 reads FNYEAQ. V was pared by 5 bases and J by 6 bases, with 18 bases between. CDR3 size: 15 residues. The CDR3 loop reads CASSLLQRGVDTQYF. In nucleotides, the CDR3 is TGTGCCAGCAGCCTACTTCAGCGTGGTGTGGATACGCAGTATTTT.

The V call is TRBV4-1, the J call TRBJ2-3; D may be TRBD1 (6 bases). V was trimmed by 4 bases and J by 6 bases, leaving 20 bases between them. Germline loops: CDR1 MGHRA, CDR2 YSYEKL. The CDR3 covers 16 residues. CDR3 region: CASSPTPTGARDTQYF. The CDR3 DNA follows: TGCGCCAGCAGCCCTACTCCGACAGGCGCTAGGGATACGCAGTATTTT.

V gene TRBV7-2 combines with J gene TRBJ2-6, with D maybe TRBD2 (5 bases). With 5 bases removed from V and 2 bases from J, the gap between germline ends came to 10 bases. This CDR3 has 15 amino acids. The germline V gene has CDR1 SGHTA and CDR2 FQGNSA. DNA of the CDR3: TGTGCCAGCAGCCCGAAGGGAGCTGGGGCCAACGTCCTGACTTTC. Translating gives CASSPKGAGANVLTF.

This clone was recorded only once. V and J are TRBV7-2 and TRBJ2-1; D ambiguous. The CDR3 spans 14 residues. CDR1 and CDR2 (germline): SGHTA, FQGNSA. V was trimmed by 1 base and J by 4 bases, leaving 8 bases between them. CDR3 residues: CASSLEATYNEQFF. DNA for the CDR3: TGTGCCAGCAGCTTAGAGGCGACATACAATGAGCAGTTCTTC. The full variable domain, its missing parts supplied by reference TRBV7-2 and TRBJ2-1, is GAGVSQSPSNKVTEKGKDVELRCDPISGHTALYWYRQSLGQGLEFLIYFQGNSAPDKSGLPSDRFSAERTGGSVSTLTIQRTQQEDSAVYLCASSLEATYNEQFFGPGTRLTVL.

This clone was recorded only once. The chain uses TRBV18 and TRBJ2-2; D is perhaps TRBD1 (6 bases). Germline V gene data show CDR1 as KGHSH and CDR2 as LQKENI. Trimming stripped 5 bases from V and 2 bases from J, with 15 bases between. The CDR3 is 16 residues long. The CDR3 coding sequence is TGTGCCAGCTCAGCAACAGGGACCAGAAACACCGGGGAGCTGTTTTTT. Translation gives CASSATGTRNTGELFF.